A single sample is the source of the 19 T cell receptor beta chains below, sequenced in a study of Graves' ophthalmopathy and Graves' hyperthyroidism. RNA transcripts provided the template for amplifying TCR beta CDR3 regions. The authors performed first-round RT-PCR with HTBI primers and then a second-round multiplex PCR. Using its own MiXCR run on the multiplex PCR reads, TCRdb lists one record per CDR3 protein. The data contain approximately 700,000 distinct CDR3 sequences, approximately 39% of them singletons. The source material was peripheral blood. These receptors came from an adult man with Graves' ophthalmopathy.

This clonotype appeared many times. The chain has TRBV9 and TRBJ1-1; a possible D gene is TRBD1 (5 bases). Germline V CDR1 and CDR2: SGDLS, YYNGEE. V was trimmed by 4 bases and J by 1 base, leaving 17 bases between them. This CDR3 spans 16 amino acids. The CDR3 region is CASSNQTGLRNTEAFF. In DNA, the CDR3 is TGTGCCAGCAGCAACCAAACGGGACTCAGGAACACTGAAGCTTTCTTT. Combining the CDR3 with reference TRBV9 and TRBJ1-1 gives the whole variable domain DSGVTQTPKHLITATGQRVTLRCSPRSGDLSVYWYQQSLDQGLQFLIQYYNGEERAKGNILERFSAQQFPDLHSELNLSSLELGDSALYFCASSNQTGLRNTEAFFGQGTRLTVV.

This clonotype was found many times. The CDR3 bases are TGCAGCGCGACGGGGGTTGTGAACACTGAAGCTTTCTTT. Translation: CSATGVVNTEAFF. The chain combines TRBV29-1 with TRBJ1-1; D may be TRBD1 (5 bases). This CDR3 region has 13 residues. Deletions cut 7 bases from V and 0 bases from J, with 12 bases between. Germline values: CDR1 SQVTM, CDR2 ANQGSEA.

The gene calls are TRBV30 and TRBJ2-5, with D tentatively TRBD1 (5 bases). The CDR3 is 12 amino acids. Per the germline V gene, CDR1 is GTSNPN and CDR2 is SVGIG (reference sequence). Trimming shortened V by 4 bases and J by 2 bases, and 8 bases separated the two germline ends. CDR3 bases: TGTGCCTGGAAAGGGGTTCAAGAGACCCAGTACTTC. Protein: CAWKGVQETQYF.

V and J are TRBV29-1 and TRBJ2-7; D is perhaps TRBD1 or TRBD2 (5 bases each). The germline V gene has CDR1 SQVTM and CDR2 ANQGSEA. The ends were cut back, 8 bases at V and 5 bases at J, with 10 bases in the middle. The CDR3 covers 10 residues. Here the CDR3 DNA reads TGCAGCCCCGGGGCGGACGAGCAGTACTTC. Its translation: CSPGADEQYF.

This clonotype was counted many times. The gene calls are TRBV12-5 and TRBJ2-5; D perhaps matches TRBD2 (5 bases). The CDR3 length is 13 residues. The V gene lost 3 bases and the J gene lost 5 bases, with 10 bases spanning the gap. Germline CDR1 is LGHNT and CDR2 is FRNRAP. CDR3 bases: TGTGCTAGTGGTTTAGGGTCGGGGGAGACCCAGTACTTC. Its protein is CASGLGSGETQYF.

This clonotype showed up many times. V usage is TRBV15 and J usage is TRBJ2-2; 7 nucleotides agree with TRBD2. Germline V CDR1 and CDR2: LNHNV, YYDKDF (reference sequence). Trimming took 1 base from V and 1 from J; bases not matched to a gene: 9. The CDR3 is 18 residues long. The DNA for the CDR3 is TGTGCCACCAGCAGAGCGATACGTAGCGGGTGGAACACCGGGGAGCTGTTTTTT. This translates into CATSRAIRSGWNTGELFF. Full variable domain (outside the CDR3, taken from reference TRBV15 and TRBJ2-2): DAMVIQNPRYQVTQFGKPVTLSCSQTLNHNVMYWYQQKSSQAPKLLFHYYDKDFNNEADTPDNFQSRRPNTSFCFLDIRSPGLGDTAMYLCATSRAIRSGWNTGELFFGEGSRLTVL.

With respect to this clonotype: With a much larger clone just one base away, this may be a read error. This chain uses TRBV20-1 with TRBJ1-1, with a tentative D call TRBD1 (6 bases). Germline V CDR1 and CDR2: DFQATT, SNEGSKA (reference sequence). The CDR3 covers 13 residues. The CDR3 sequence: CSARGGGATEASF. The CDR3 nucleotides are TGCAGTGCAAGGGGTGGGGGGGCCACTGAAGCTTCCTTT.

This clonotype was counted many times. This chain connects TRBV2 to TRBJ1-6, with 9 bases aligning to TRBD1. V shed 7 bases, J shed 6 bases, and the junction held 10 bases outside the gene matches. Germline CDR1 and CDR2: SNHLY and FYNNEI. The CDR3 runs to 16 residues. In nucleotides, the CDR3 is TGTGCCAGCATGTGGGACAGGGTGGAGGGTAATTCACCCCTCCACTTT. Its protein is CASMWDRVEGNSPLHF.

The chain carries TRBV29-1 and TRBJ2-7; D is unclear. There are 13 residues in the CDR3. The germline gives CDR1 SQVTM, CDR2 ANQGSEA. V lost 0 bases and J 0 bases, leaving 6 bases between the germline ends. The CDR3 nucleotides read TGCAGCGTTGAAGAGGACCTCTCCTACGAGCAGTACTTC. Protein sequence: CSVEEDLSYEQYF.

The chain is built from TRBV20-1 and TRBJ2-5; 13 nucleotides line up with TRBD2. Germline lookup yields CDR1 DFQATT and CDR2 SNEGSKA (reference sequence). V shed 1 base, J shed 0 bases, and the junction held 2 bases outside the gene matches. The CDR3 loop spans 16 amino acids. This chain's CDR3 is CSARGLAGGHQETQYF. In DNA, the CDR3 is TGCAGTGCTAGAGGACTAGCGGGGGGTCACCAAGAGACCCAGTACTTC.

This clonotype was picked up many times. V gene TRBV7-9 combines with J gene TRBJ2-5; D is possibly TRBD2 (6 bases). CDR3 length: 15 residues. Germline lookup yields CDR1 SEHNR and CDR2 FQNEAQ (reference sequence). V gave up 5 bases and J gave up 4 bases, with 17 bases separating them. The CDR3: CASSRREDPGETQYF. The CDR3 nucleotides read TGTGCCAGCAGCCGCAGGGAGGATCCTGGAGAGACCCAGTACTTC.

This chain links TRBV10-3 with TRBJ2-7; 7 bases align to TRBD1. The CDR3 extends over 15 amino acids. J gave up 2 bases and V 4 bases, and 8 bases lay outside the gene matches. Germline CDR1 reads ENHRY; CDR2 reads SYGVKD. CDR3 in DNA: TGTGCCATCAGTGGAGGGACAGTTCTCACCTACGAGCAGTACTTC. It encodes CAISGGTVLTYEQYF.

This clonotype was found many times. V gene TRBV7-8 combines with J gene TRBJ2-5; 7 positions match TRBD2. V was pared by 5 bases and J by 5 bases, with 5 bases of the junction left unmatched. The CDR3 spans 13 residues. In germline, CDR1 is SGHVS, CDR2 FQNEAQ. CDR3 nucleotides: TGTGCCAGCAGCCCAGGACTAGAGGAGACCCAGTACTTC. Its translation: CASSPGLEETQYF.

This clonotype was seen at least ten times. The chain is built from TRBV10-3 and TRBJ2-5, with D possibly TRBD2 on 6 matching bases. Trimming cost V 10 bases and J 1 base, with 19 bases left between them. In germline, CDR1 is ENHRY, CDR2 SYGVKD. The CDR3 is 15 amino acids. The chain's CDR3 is CATHGSTSFQETQYF. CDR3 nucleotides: TGTGCCACGCACGGGTCGACTAGTTTCCAAGAGACCCAGTACTTC.

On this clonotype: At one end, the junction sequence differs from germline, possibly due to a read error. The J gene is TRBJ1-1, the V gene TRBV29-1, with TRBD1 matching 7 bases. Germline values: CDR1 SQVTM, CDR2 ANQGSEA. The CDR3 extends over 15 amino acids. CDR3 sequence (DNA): TGTGCCTGGAGGAATCGACAGGGTGTTGTGACTGAAGCTTTCTTT. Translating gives CAWRNRQGVVTEAFF.

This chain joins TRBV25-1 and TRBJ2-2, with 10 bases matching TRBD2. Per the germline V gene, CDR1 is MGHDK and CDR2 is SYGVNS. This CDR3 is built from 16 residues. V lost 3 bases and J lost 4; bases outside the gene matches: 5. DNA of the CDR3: TGTGCCAGCAGTGATAAAGTAGCGGGGGGCACCGGGGAGCTGTTTTTT. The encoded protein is CASSDKVAGGTGELFF.

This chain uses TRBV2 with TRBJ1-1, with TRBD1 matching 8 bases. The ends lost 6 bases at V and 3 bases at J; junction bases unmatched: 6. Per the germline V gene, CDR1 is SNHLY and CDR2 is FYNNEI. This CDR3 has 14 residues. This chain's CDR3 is CASSDQTGDTEAFF. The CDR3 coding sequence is TGTGCCAGCAGCGATCAGACAGGGGACACTGAAGCTTTCTTT.

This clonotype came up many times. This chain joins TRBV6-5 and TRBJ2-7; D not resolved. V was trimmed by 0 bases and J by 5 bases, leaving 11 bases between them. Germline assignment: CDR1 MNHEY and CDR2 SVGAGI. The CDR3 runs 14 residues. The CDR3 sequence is CASSYSWGSNEQYF. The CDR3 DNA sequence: TGTGCCAGCAGTTACTCGTGGGGTAGCAACGAGCAGTACTTC.

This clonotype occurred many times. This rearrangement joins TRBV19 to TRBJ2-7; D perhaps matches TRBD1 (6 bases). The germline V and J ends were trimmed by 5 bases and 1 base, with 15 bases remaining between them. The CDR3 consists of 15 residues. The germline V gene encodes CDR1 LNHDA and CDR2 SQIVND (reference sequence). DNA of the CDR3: TGTGCCAGTAGTCTTTCGGCAGGGGATTCCTACGAGCAGTACTTC. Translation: CASSLSAGDSYEQYF.